This paragraph reports one T cell receptor beta chain. In the original workflow: It was from reference gene primer amplification that nucleated cell counts were estimated. Assay used: immunoSEQ multiplex PCR; TCRdb lists only in-frame clones, some missing. For V, J and clone size, that table is used; D and trimming come from the DNA. The sample has about 140,000 clones, 78% seen once. The sample belongs to a study of blood T cell repertoires in COVID-19. Across the study: From the United States, Italy and Spain came samples of acute and convalescent COVID-19. The analysed material was cDNA or gDNA that came from T cells, B-cell-depleted T cells, or PBMCs.

CDR3 length: 17 residues. CDR1 MNHEY and CDR2 SVGEGT come from the germline V gene. J gave up 6 bases and V 2 bases, and 12 bases lay outside the gene matches. The receptor's source is a man in his sixties who had recovered from COVID-19. The chain recombines TRBV6-2 or TRBV6-3 with TRBJ2-1, with TRBD2 matching over 8 bases. The source material was peripheral blood. CDR3 nucleotide sequence: TGTGCCAGCAGTTACATTAGCGGGACCTATAGGGGCAATGAGCAGTTCTTC. This gives the protein CASSYISGTYRGNEQFF.